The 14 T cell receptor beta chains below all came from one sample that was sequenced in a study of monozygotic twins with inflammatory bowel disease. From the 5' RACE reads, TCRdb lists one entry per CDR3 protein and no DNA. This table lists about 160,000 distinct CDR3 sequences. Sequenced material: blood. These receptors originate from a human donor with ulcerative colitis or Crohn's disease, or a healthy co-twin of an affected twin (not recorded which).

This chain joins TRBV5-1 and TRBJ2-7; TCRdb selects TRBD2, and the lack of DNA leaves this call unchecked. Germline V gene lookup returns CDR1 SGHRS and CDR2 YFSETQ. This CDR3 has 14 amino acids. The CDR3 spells CASSHSGSSYEQYF.

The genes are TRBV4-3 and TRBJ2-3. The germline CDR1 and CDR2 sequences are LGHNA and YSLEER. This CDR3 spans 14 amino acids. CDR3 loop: CASSQDPSTDTQYF.

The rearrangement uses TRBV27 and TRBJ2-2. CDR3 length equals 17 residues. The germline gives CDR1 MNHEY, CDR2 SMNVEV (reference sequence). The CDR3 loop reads CASSKMRSGKVTGELFF.

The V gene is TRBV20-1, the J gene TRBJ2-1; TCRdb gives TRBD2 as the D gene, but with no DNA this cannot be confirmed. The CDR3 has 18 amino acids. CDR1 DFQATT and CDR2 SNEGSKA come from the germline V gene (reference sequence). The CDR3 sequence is CSAGTSGRIGGSYNEQFF.

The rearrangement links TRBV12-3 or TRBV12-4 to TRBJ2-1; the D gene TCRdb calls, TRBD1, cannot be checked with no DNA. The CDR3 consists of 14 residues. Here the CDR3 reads CASSRGPGYNEQFF.

CDR3 sequence reads: CSARGKNAYEQYF. This sequence joins TRBV20-1 and TRBJ2-7. The germline CDR1 and CDR2 sequences are DFQATT and SNEGSKA (reference sequence). The CDR3 length is 13 residues.

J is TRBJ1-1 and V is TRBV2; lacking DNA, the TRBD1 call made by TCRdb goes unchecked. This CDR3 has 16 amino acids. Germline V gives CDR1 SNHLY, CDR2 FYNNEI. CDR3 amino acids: CASSLEGGAVVTEAFF.

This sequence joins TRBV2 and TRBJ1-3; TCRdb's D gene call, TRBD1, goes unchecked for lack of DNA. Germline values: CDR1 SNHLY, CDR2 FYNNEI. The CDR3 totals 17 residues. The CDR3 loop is CASSEAPRAVSGNTIYF.

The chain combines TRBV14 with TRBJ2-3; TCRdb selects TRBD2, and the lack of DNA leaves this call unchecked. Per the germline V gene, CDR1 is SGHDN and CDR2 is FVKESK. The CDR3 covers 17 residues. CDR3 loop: CASSHLGLAGTTDTQYF.

CDR3 amino acids: CASSLTGYRSGNEQFF. V gene TRBV7-3 combines with J gene TRBJ2-1. The germline CDR1 and CDR2 sequences are SGHTA and FQGTGA. The CDR3 covers 16 residues.

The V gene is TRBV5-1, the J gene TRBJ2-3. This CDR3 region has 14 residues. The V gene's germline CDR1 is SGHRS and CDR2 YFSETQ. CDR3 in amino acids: CASSLAARRDTQYF.

The CDR3 region is CASSLVVGRRWAGELFF. This chain connects TRBV7-8 to TRBJ2-2; TCRdb designates TRBD2, a call that cannot be tested without DNA. The CDR3 has 17 amino acids. Looked up from germline, CDR1 is SGHVS and CDR2 is FQNEAQ.

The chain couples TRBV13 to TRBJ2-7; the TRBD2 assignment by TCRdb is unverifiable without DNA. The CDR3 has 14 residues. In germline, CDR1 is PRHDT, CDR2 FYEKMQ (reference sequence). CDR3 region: CASSSRNSRHEQYF.

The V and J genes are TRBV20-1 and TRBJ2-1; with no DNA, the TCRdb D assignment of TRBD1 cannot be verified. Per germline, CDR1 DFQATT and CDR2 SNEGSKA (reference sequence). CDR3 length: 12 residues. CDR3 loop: CSARRTGTEQFF.